Below are 32 T cell receptor beta chains sequenced from a single sample in a study of cytomegalovirus exposure and HLA in healthy donors. Researchers ran the PCR with 60 Vbeta and 13 Jbeta primers. The data were produced by immunoSEQ multiplex PCR, yet TCRdb's version contains in-frame clones alone and is incomplete. The sample has 150,000 to 250,000 clones; 65% to 90% are singletons. Sequenced input: PBMCs. All receptors come from a woman aged 45-65 years in good health and CMV-seronegative.

This clone was observed a handful of times. The J gene is TRBJ2-1, the V gene TRBV27; 7 bases are shared with TRBD1. CDR1 and CDR2 from the germline V gene are MNHEY and SMNVEV (reference sequence). J lost 8 bases, V lost 3 bases, and 10 bases had no gene match. The CDR3 has 15 amino acids. This CDR3 is CASSLDRITIYEQFF. The CDR3 DNA sequence: TGTGCCAGCAGTTTGGACAGGATTACAATCTATGAGCAGTTCTTC.

This chain's CDR3 is CASSIDRSSYEQYF. The CDR3 nucleotides read TGTGCCAGCAGTATTGACAGGTCCAGCTACGAGCAGTACTTC. This chain uses TRBV28 with TRBJ2-7, with D possibly being TRBD1 (6 bases). The V gene lost 5 bases and the J gene lost 3 bases, with 14 bases spanning the gap. This CDR3 has 14 amino acids. CDR1 and CDR2 from the germline V gene are MDHEN and SYDVKM.

This clone was recorded once. The rearrangement links TRBV5-8 to TRBJ1-2; D not resolved. The CDR3 is 14 amino acids. The germline gives CDR1 SGHTS, CDR2 YDEGEE. Trimming took 1 base from V and 3 from J, leaving 10 bases between them. CDR3 nucleotide sequence: TGTGCCAGCAGCTTGCCTCTGCGGGACTATGGCTACACCTTC. As protein: CASSLPLRDYGYTF.

The genes are TRBV5-6 and TRBJ2-2, with TRBD2 identical over 10 bases. Germline CDR1 and CDR2: SGHDT and YYEEEE. The V gene end was trimmed by 2 bases and the J gene end by 4 bases; junction bases not matched to a gene: 8. The CDR3 length is 17 residues. CDR3 residues: CASSLPSGRSGTGELFF. The DNA of the CDR3 is TGTGCCAGCAGCTTACCTAGCGGGAGATCGGGCACCGGGGAGCTGTTTTTT.

The chain uses TRBV27 and TRBJ1-1; D is unclear. CDR3 length: 14 residues. Trimming stripped 10 bases from V and 3 bases from J, with 18 bases between. Germline lookup yields CDR1 MNHEY and CDR2 SMNVEV (reference sequence). CDR3 residues: CATKFTRLDTEAFF. The CDR3 DNA sequence: TGTGCCACCAAGTTTACCAGACTTGACACTGAAGCTTTCTTT.

This clone has a single count. The chain employs TRBV6-5 and TRBJ2-5, with D perhaps TRBD2 (5 bases). The J call may be incorrect, as the DNA end agrees better with TRBJ2-7. This CDR3 has 15 residues. The germline V gene encodes CDR1 MNHEY and CDR2 SVGAGI. For the CDR3, the DNA is TGTGCCAGCAGTGTCGGACTTGATAGCTCCTACGAGCAGTACTTC. This codes for CASSVGLDSSYEQYF.

The rearrangement joins TRBV30 to TRBJ1-5; D is ambiguous. V was trimmed by 0 bases and J by 0 bases, leaving 18 bases between them. CDR1 GTSNPN and CDR2 SVGIG come from the germline V gene (reference sequence). CDR3 length equals 18 residues. Here the CDR3 reads CAWSVLEQLGNSNQPQHF. CDR3 coding DNA: TGTGCCTGGAGTGTGTTGGAGCAGCTCGGTAATAGCAATCAGCCCCAGCATTTT.

The chain couples TRBV28 to TRBJ1-2; D is possibly TRBD1 (5 bases). Germline loops: CDR1 MDHEN, CDR2 SYDVKM. This CDR3 contains 17 residues. Trimming cost V 1 base and J 0 bases, with 15 bases left between them. CDR3 nucleotide sequence: TGTGCCAGCAGTTTATCCCGACAGACTCTAACTAACTATGGCTACACCTTC. Translated, it gives CASSLSRQTLTNYGYTF.

The sample holds a few counts of this clone. The chain joins TRBV5-1 to TRBJ1-1; 9 positions agree with TRBD1. Trimming removed 1 base from V and 6 bases from J; junction bases left unmatched: 13. Germline CDR1 is SGHRS and CDR2 is YFSETQ. The CDR3 covers 17 residues. DNA of the CDR3: TGCGCCAGCAGCTTGAGGACAGGGGCCACCATGGTACCTGAAGCTTTCTTT. This sequence encodes CASSLRTGATMVPEAFF. The entire variable domain, with the rest obtained from reference TRBV5-1 and TRBJ1-1, is as follows: KAGVTQTPRYLIKTRGQQVTLSCSPISGHRSVSWYQQTPGQGLQFLFEYFSETQRNKGNFPGRFSGRQFSNSRSEMNVSTLELGDSALYLCASSLRTGATMVPEAFFGQGTRLTVV.

The chain links TRBV25-1 to TRBJ2-3, with 9 bases matching TRBD2. J was trimmed by 0 bases and V by 4 bases; bases with no gene match: 11. The germline gives CDR1 MGHDK, CDR2 SYGVNS. The CDR3 covers 18 residues. The CDR3 reads CASSAPLGLASSTDTQYF. Written as DNA, the CDR3 is TGTGCCAGCAGTGCACCACTAGGACTAGCGTCTAGCACAGATACGCAGTATTTT.

This chain connects TRBV25-1 to TRBJ1-4; D perhaps matches TRBD1 (5 bases). The length of the CDR3 is 16 residues. Germline V gene lookup returns CDR1 MGHDK and CDR2 SYGVNS. V lost 3 bases to trimming and J lost 8 bases, with 19 bases between them. CDR3 protein: CASSDPAGSSGEKLFF. CDR3 sequence (DNA): TGTGCCAGCAGTGACCCCGCAGGGTCAAGCGGGGAAAAACTGTTTTTT.

The V call is TRBV25-1, the J call TRBJ1-3; a weak D match, TRBD1 (6 bases). With 2 bases removed from V and 2 bases from J, the gap between germline ends came to 10 bases. This CDR3 region has 15 residues. CDR1 and CDR2 (germline): MGHDK, SYGVNS. CDR3 coding DNA: TGTGCCAGCAGTGAACTGAAGGGGGCTGGAAACACCATATATTTT. Translation: CASSELKGAGNTIYF. The complete variable domain, with remaining parts taken from reference TRBV25-1 and TRBJ1-3, reads EADIYQTPRYLVIGTGKKITLECSQTMGHDKMYWYQQDPGMELHLIHYSYGVNSTEKGDLSSESTVSRIRTEHFPLTLESARPSHTSQYLCASSELKGAGNTIYFGEGSWLTVV.

This clone was seen more than once but under ten times. The chain recombines TRBV7-9 with TRBJ1-1, with 10 bases aligning to TRBD1. V shed 5 bases, J shed 1 base, and the junction held 4 bases outside the gene matches. CDR3 length: 15 amino acids. Germline V gene data show CDR1 as SEHNR and CDR2 as FQNEAQ (reference sequence). The CDR3 loop is CASSRGDRGNTEAFF. The CDR3 DNA reads TGTGCCAGCAGCCGAGGGGACAGGGGGAACACTGAAGCTTTCTTT. The full variable domain, in which reference TRBV7-9 and TRBJ1-1 provide the parts outside the CDR3, is DTGVSQNPRHKITKRGQNVTFRCDPISEHNRLYWYRQTLGQGPEFLTYFQNEAQLEKSRLLSDRFSAERPKGSFSTLEIQRTEQGDSAMYLCASSRGDRGNTEAFFGQGTRLTVV.

The V gene is TRBV27, the J gene TRBJ2-1; D possibly corresponds to TRBD2 (5 bases). CDR3 length equals 9 residues. Deletions cut 9 bases from V and 8 bases from J, with 5 bases between. Germline-derived CDR1 and CDR2 are MNHEY and SMNVEV (reference sequence). The CDR3 loop is CARRDEQFF. The CDR3 nucleotides read TGTGCCAGGAGGGATGAGCAGTTCTTC.

The chain recombines TRBV9 with TRBJ2-2, with D possibly being TRBD1 (6 bases). Trimming removed 0 bases from V and 7 bases from J, with 16 bases in between. Germline loops: CDR1 SGDLS, CDR2 YYNGEE. CDR3 size: 16 residues. CDR3 sequence reads: CASSVATGNLGGELFF. The CDR3 nucleotides are TGTGCCAGCAGCGTAGCAACAGGGAATTTGGGCGGGGAGCTGTTTTTT.

This clone was recorded once. The V call is TRBV7-8, the J call TRBJ2-5, with 9 bases matching TRBD2. Germline CDR1 and CDR2: SGHVS and FQNEAQ. The CDR3 totals 17 residues. Trimming at V came to 5 bases and at J to 1 base, leaving 11 bases not matched to a gene. CDR3 coding DNA: TGTGCCAGCAGCCCAGGTCCTGGACTAGCGACCCAAGAGACCCAGTACTTC. Translated: CASSPGPGLATQETQYF.

The CDR3 sequence is CASMRDYGYTF. The CDR3 DNA sequence: TGTGCCAGCATGAGGGACTATGGCTACACCTTC. This chain links TRBV28 with TRBJ1-2; no clear D. Deletions cut 7 bases from V and 3 bases from J, with 6 bases between. CDR3 size: 11 residues. Germline values: CDR1 MDHEN, CDR2 SYDVKM.

In its sample, this clone was seen once. The V gene is TRBV7-9, the J gene TRBJ1-4, with 8 bases that match TRBD1. The CDR3 is made up of 14 amino acids. Per germline, CDR1 SEHNR and CDR2 FQNEAQ (reference sequence). J lost 10 bases, V lost 5 bases, and 9 bases had no gene match. In nucleotides, the CDR3 is TGTGCCAGCAGCGAGGACAGGGTGGGAAGAAAACTGTTTTTT. Protein sequence: CASSEDRVGRKLFF.

About this clone: Additional DNA sequences in this sample encode the identical CDR3. CDR3 protein: CAWSVLAGVIKGDEQYF. CDR3 bases: TGTGCCTGGAGTGTATTAGCGGGAGTCATCAAGGGAGACGAGCAGTACTTC. The chain carries TRBV30 and TRBJ2-7; 9 nucleotides align to TRBD2. V trimming: 0 bases; J trimming: 5 bases; junction bases outside the gene matches: 14. This CDR3 spans 17 amino acids. The germline CDR1 and CDR2 sequences are GTSNPN and SVGIG (reference sequence).

This chain's CDR3 is CASSLLTIGELFF. CDR3 sequence (DNA): TGTGCCAGCAGCTTGCTGACTATCGGGGAGCTGTTTTTT. This sequence joins TRBV5-6 and TRBJ2-2, with TRBD2 as a possible D gene (5 bases). CDR1 is SGHDT, CDR2 YYEEEE, per germline. V lost 1 base and J 7 bases, leaving 8 bases between the germline ends. The CDR3 consists of 13 residues.

The rearrangement links TRBV7-8 to TRBJ2-7; 11 positions match TRBD2. There are 20 residues in the CDR3. V lost 0 bases and J lost 1; bases outside the gene matches: 14. Germline-derived CDR1 and CDR2 are SGHVS and FQNEAQ. The CDR3 spells CASSLAWADPGLAESYEQYF. The DNA of the CDR3 is TGTGCCAGCAGCTTAGCGTGGGCAGATCCGGGACTAGCGGAATCCTACGAGCAGTACTTC.

This clone was seen once. The chain employs TRBV6-5 and TRBJ1-5; TRBD1 aligns across 8 bases. The J segment lost 5 bases and the V segment lost 5 bases, leaving 2 bases of the junction unmatched. The length of the CDR3 is 13 residues. Germline V gives CDR1 MNHEY, CDR2 SVGAGI. CDR3 amino acids: CASSRDRYQPQHF. The CDR3 DNA reads as TGTGCCAGCAGTAGGGACAGGTATCAGCCCCAGCATTTT.

The chain is built from TRBV6-1 and TRBJ2-5; 9 nucleotides line up with TRBD2. This CDR3 is built from 15 residues. V dropped 7 bases and J dropped 4; count of bases not matched to a gene: 10. Looked up from germline, CDR1 is MNHNS and CDR2 is SASEGT. The CDR3 bases are TGTGCCAGCACCGTTACCTTTAGCGGGGGAGAGACCCAGTACTTC. Translating it yields CASTVTFSGGETQYF.

The chain carries TRBV28 and TRBJ2-1, with a weak D call TRBD2 (5 bases). This CDR3 region has 13 residues. CDR1 and CDR2 (germline): MDHEN, SYDVKM. Trimming left V 2 bases short and J 8 bases short, with 10 bases between. This CDR3 reads CASSLAAGDEQFF. The CDR3 coding sequence is TGTGCCAGCAGTTTAGCGGCCGGGGATGAGCAGTTCTTC.

The chain uses TRBV2 and TRBJ2-4, with a weak D call TRBD1 (7 bases). Trimming removed 5 bases from V and 7 bases from J, with 15 bases in between. This CDR3 has 14 amino acids. Germline values: CDR1 SNHLY, CDR2 FYNNEI. The CDR3 protein is CASSKEGAGNIQYF. The DNA of the CDR3 is TGTGCCAGCAGTAAAGAGGGGGCGGGGAACATTCAGTACTTC.

This chain links TRBV18 with TRBJ2-2, with a possible D match to TRBD2 (5 bases). This CDR3 spans 15 amino acids. The germline V gene has CDR1 KGHSH and CDR2 LQKENI. V was cut by 2 bases and J by 4 bases, with 11 bases left in between. The CDR3 spells CASSPVPGGTGELFF. CDR3 nucleotides: TGTGCCAGCTCACCAGTCCCCGGAGGCACCGGGGAGCTGTTTTTT.

This chain connects TRBV11-3 to TRBJ2-1, with 7 bases identical to TRBD2. CDR1 is SGHNT, CDR2 YENEEA, per germline. CDR3 length: 15 residues. V dropped 2 bases and J dropped 2; count of bases not matched to a gene: 3. CDR3 sequence (DNA): TGTGCCAGCAGCTTAAGGGAGGGCCCCTACAATGAGCAGTTCTTC. Translation gives CASSLREGPYNEQFF.

J is TRBJ2-7 and V is TRBV28; possible D gene TRBD1, 8 bases. The CDR3 runs to 21 residues. Germline V CDR1 and CDR2: MDHEN, SYDVKM. V was pared by 5 bases and J by 3 bases, with 35 bases between. CDR3 residues: CASSGQGGGGGSVGDFYEQYF. As DNA, the CDR3 is TGTGCCAGCAGTGGACAGGGTGGGGGGGGCGGGAGCGTTGGGGACTTCTACGAGCAGTACTTC.

Note on this clone: The germline gene is not matched at one end of the junction; a read error may be the cause. This chain connects TRBV7-9 to TRBJ1-3, with D unclear. The CDR3 loop spans 13 amino acids. Germline CDR1 SEHNR, CDR2 FQNEAQ (reference sequence). This chain's CDR3 is CSSSRDSGNTIYF. The CDR3 DNA reads as TGTTCCAGCAGCCGGGACTCTGGAAACACCATATATTTT. Variable domain in full (rest from reference TRBV7-9 and TRBJ1-3): DTGVSQNPRHKITKRGQNVTFRCDPISEHNRLYWYRQTLGQGPEFLTYFQNEAQLEKSRLLSDRFSAERPKGSFSTLEIQRTEQGDSAMYLCSSSRDSGNTIYFGEGSWLTVV.

The J gene is TRBJ2-3, the V gene TRBV5-6; TRBD2 might be the D (5 bases). Germline V gives CDR1 SGHDT, CDR2 YYEEEE. The CDR3 sequence is 16 residues long. Trimming removed 0 bases from V and 2 bases from J, with 13 bases in between. The CDR3 protein is CASSLALRGFTDTQYF. The CDR3 nucleotides read TGTGCCAGCAGCTTGGCTCTGAGAGGGTTCACAGATACGCAGTATTTT. The complete variable domain, with remaining parts taken from reference TRBV5-6 and TRBJ2-3, reads DAGVTQSPTHLIKTRGQQVTLRCSPKSGHDTVSWYQQALGQGPQFIFQYYEEEERQRGNFPDRFSGHQFPNYSSELNVNALLLGDSALYLCASSLALRGFTDTQYFGPGTRLTVL.

This chain joins TRBV5-1 and TRBJ2-5, with a tentative D call TRBD1 (5 bases). CDR3 length: 14 amino acids. V lost 4 bases and J 2 bases, leaving 12 bases between the germline ends. CDR1 and CDR2 (germline): SGHRS, YFSETQ. The CDR3 sequence: CASSPDSNQETQYF. The CDR3 nucleotides read TGCGCCAGCAGCCCTGACAGTAATCAAGAGACCCAGTACTTC.

This chain connects TRBV29-1 to TRBJ2-7; 14 bases fit TRBD2. CDR3 length: 14 amino acids. The germline CDR1 and CDR2 sequences are SQVTM and ANQGSEA. With V trimmed by 6 bases and J by 2 bases, 3 bases remained unmatched. The CDR3 nucleotides read TGCAGCGTGGCGGGACTAGCGGGAGCCTACGAGCAGTACTTC. Translating it yields CSVAGLAGAYEQYF.